This TCR beta chain appears in the sequencing data of a study of T cell repertoires in cytomegalovirus infection. About this clonotype itself: Antigen: not known.

MiXCR, applied by TCRdb to the reads, yields one record per CDR3 protein. The sample has 340,000 or so distinct CDR3 sequences; around 25% are singletons. The study's findings and limits: HLA-C-restricted, CMV-specific TCR beta clonotypes were dominant ex vivo.

The receptor was isolated from a human donor in good health (CMV status not recorded). Some clones in this sample may be carry-over from other donors' samples. The specimen comprised cultured PBMCs, sampled from culture after CMV antigen stimulation.

The CDR3 sequence is CASGIRQGGLSGTEAFF. The CDR3 DNA sequence: TGTGCTAGTGGTATCAGACAGGGGGGTCTCTCTGGCACTGAAGCTTTCTTT. The chain recombines TRBV12-5 with TRBJ1-1; 9 bases align to TRBD1. This CDR3 has 17 amino acids. Trimming removed 5 bases from V and 4 bases from J; junction bases left unmatched: 14. Per the germline V gene, CDR1 is LGHNT and CDR2 is FRNRAP.